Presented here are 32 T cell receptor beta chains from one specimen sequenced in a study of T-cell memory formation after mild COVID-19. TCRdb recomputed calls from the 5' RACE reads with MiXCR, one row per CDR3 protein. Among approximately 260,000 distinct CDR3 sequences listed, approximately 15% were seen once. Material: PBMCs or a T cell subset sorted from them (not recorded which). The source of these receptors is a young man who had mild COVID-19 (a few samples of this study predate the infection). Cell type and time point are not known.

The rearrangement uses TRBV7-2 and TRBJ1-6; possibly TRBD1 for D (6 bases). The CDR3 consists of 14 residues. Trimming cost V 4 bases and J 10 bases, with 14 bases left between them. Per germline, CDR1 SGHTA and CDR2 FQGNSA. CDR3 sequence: CASSSITGRSPLHF. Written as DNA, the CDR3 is TGTGCCAGCAGCTCGATAACAGGGAGGTCACCCCTCCACTTT. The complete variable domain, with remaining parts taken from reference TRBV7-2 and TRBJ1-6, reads GAGVSQSPSNKVTEKGKDVELRCDPISGHTALYWYRQSLGQGLEFLIYFQGNSAPDKSGLPSDRFSAERTGGSVSTLTIQRTQQEDSAVYLCASSSITGRSPLHFGNGTRLTVT.

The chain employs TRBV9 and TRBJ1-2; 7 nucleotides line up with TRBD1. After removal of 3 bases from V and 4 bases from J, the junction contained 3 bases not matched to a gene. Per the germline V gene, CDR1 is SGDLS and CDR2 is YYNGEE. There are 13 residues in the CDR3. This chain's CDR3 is CASSGGQPYGYTF. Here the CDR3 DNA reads TGTGCCAGCAGCGGGGGACAGCCCTATGGCTACACCTTC.

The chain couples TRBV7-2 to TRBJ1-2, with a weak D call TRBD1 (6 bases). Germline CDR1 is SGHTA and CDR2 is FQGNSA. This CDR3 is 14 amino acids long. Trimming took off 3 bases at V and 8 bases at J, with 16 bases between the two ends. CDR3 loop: CASSLGGRIRGYTF. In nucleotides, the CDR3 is TGTGCCAGCAGCTTGGGGGGGCGTATCAGGGGCTACACCTTC.

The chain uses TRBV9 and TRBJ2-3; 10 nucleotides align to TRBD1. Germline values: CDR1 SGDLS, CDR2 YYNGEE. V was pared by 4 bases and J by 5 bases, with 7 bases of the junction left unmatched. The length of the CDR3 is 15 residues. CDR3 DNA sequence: TGTGCCAGCAGCATACGGGACAGGGGAGGAGATACGCAGTATTTT. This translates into CASSIRDRGGDTQYF.

CDR3 DNA: TGTGCCAGTAGACGGGAGGTCACTAATCAGCCCCAGCATTTT. Protein: CASRREVTNQPQHF. The chain has TRBV19 and TRBJ1-5; D call uncertain. The CDR3 consists of 14 residues. CDR1 is LNHDA and CDR2 is SQIVND in the germline V gene (reference sequence). The ends were cut back, 6 bases at V and 4 bases at J, with 13 bases in the middle.

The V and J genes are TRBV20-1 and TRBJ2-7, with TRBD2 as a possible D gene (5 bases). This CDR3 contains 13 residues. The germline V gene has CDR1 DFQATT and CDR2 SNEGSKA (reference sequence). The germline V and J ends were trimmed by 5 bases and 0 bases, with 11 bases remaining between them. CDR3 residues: CSAERESSYEQYF. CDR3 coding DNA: TGCAGTGCTGAGAGGGAGAGCTCCTACGAGCAGTACTTC.

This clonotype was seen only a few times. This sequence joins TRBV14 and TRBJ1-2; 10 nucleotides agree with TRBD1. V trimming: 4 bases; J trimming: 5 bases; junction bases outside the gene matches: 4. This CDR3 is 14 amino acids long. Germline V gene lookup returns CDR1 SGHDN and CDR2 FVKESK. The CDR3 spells CASSLGDRGYGYTF. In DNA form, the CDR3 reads TGTGCCAGCAGCCTGGGGGACAGGGGTTATGGCTACACCTTC. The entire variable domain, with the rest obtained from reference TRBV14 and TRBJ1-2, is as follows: EAGVTQFPSHSVIEKGQTVTLRCDPISGHDNLYWYRRVMGKEIKFLLHFVKESKQDESGMPNNRFLAERTGGTYSTLKVQPAELEDSGVYFCASSLGDRGYGYTFGSGTRLTVV.

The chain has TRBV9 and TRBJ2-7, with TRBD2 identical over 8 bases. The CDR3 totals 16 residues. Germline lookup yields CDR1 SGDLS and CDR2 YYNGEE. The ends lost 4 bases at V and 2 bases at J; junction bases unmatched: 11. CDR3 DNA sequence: TGTGCCAGCAGCCGAGAAGGCGGGGGGCCTGCCTACGAGCAGTACTTC. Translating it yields CASSREGGGPAYEQYF.

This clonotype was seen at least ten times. CDR3 DNA: TGCGCCAGCAGTGATAGGGGGGGACCTTTCCCCCTCCACTTT. It yields the protein CASSDRGGPFPLHF. The chain couples TRBV10-2 to TRBJ1-6, with D possibly matching TRBD1 (6 bases). The germline CDR1 and CDR2 sequences are WSHSY and SAAADI. Trimming shortened V by 3 bases and J by 13 bases, and 16 bases separated the two germline ends. The CDR3 totals 14 residues.

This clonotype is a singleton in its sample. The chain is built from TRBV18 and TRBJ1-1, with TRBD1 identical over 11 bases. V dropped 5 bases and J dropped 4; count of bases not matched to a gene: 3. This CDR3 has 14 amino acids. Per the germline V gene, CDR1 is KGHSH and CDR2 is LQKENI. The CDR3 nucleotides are TGTGCCAGCTCAGGACAGGGGGCGACCACTGAAGCTTTCTTT. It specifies CASSGQGATTEAFF.

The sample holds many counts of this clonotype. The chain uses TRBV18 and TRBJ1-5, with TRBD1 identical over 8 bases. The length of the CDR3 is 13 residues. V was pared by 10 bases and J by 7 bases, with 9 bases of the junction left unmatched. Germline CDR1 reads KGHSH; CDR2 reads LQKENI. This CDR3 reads CATSEDRAQPQHF. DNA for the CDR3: TGTGCCACCTCTGAGGACAGGGCCCAGCCCCAGCATTTT.

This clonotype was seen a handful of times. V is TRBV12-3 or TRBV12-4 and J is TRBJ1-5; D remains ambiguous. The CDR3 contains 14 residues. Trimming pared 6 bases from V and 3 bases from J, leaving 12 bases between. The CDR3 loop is CASSQGPANQPQHF. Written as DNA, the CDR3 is TGTGCCAGCAGCCAAGGACCGGCCAATCAGCCCCAGCATTTT.

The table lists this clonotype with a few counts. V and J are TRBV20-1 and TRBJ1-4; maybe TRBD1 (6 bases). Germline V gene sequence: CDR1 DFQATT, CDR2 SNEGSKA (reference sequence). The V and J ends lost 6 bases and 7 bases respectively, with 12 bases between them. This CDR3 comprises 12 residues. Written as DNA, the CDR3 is TGCAGTGCCGAGAGGGGGGGTGAAAAACTGTTTTTT. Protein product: CSAERGGEKLFF.

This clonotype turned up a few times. The CDR3 DNA reads as TGCAGTGCTAGGCCGTGGACTAGCGACCCCACAGATACGCAGTATTTT. Amino acids: CSARPWTSDPTDTQYF. The chain has TRBV20-1 and TRBJ2-3, with 9 bases matching TRBD2. From germline, CDR1 is DFQATT and CDR2 SNEGSKA (reference sequence). Losses at the gene ends were 3 bases for V and 2 bases for J; bases not matched to a gene: 9. This CDR3 region has 16 residues.

In DNA form, the CDR3 reads TGTGCCAGCAGCTCTGGACTAGAGTACCAAGAGACCCAGTACTTC. As protein: CASSSGLEYQETQYF. The gene calls are TRBV7-9 and TRBJ2-5, with 7 bases fitting TRBD2. The germline CDR1 and CDR2 sequences are SEHNR and FQNEAQ (reference sequence). Trimming at V came to 4 bases and at J to 0 bases, leaving 5 bases not matched to a gene. CDR3 length: 15 amino acids.

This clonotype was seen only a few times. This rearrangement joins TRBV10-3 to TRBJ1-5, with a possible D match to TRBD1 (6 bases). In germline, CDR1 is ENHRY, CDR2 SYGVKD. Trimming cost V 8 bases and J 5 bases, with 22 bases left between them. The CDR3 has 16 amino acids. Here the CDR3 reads CAIGKSRPGGDQPQHF. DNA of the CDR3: TGTGCCATCGGGAAGAGCCGGCCCGGGGGCGATCAGCCCCAGCATTTT.

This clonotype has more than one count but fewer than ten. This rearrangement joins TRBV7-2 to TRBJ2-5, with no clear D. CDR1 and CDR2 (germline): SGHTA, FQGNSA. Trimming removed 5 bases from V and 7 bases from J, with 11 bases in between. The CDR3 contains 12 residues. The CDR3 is CASSPKLMTQYF. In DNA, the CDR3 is TGTGCCAGCAGCCCCAAATTGATGACCCAGTACTTC.

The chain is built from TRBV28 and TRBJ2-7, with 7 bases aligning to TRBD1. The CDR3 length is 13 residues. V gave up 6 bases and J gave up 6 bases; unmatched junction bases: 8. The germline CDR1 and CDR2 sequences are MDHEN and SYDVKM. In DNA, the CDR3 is TGTGCCAGCAGCAGACAGGGCCCCTGCGAGCAGTACGTC. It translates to CASSRQGPCEQYV.

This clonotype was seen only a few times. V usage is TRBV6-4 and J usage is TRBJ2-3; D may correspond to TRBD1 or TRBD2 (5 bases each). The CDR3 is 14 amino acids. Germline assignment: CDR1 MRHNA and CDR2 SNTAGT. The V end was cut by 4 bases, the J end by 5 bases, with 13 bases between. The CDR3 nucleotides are TGTGCCAGCAGTGCAAACGGGGCAAGAGATACGCAGTATTTT. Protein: CASSANGARDTQYF.

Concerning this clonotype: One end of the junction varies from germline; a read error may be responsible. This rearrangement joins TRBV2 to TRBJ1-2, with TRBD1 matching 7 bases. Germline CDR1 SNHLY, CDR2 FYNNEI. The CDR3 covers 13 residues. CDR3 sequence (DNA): TGTGACAGCAGGACAACAGGGGAAGGCGGCTACACCTTC. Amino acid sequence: CDSRTTGEGGYTF.

CDR3 residues: CASTFPGGIQYF. The CDR3 DNA reads as TGTGCCAGCACGTTTCCCGGGGGCATTCAGTACTTC. The chain recombines TRBV6-2 or TRBV6-3 with TRBJ2-4; D is perhaps TRBD2 (6 bases). The CDR3 totals 12 residues. Germline V lookup: CDR1 MNHEY, CDR2 SVGEGT. V shed 7 bases and J shed 9 bases, with 13 bases lying between them.

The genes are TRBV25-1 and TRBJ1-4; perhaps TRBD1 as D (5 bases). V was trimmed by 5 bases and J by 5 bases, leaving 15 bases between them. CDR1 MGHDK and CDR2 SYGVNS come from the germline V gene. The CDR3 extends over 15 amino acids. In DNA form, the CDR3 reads TGTGCCAGCAGTCTTAAGCAGGGTTTAAATGAAAAACTGTTTTTT. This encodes CASSLKQGLNEKLFF.

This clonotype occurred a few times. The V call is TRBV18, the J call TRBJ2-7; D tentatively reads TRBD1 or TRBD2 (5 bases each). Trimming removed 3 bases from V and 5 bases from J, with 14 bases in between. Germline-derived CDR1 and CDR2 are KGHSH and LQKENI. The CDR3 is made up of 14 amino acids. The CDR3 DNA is TGTGCCAGCTCACCCGGGGCCCAGAGAAACGAGCAGTACTTC. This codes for CASSPGAQRNEQYF.

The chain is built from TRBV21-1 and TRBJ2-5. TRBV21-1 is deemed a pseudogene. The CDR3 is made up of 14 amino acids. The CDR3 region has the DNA TGTGCCAGCAGCAAAGGGCGGTCCCAAGAGACCCAGTACTTC. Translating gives CASSKGRSQETQYF.

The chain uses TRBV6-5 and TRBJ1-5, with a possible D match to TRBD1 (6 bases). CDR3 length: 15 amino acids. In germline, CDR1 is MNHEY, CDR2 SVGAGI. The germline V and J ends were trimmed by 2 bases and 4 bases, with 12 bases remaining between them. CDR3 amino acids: CASSYDGDRNQPQHF. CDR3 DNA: TGTGCCAGCAGTTACGATGGAGACAGGAATCAGCCCCAGCATTTT.

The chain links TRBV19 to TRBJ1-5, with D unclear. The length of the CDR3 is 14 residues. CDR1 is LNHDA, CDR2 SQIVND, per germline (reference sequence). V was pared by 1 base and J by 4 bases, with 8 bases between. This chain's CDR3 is CASSIVGRNQPQHF. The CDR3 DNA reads TGTGCCAGTAGTATAGTCGGTCGAAATCAGCCCCAGCATTTT. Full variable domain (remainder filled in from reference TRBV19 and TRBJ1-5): DGGITQSPKYLFRKEGQNVTLSCEQNLNHDAMYWYRQDPGQGLRLIYYSQIVNDFQKGDIAEGYSVSREKKESFPLTVTSAQKNPTAFYLCASSIVGRNQPQHFGDGTRLSIL.

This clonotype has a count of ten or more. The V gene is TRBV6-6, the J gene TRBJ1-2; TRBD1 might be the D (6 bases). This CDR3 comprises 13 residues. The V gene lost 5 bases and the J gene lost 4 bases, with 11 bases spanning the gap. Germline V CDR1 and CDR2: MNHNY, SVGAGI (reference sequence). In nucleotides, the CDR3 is TGTGCCAGCAGTCACCGACAGGCCTATGGCTACACCTTC. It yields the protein CASSHRQAYGYTF.

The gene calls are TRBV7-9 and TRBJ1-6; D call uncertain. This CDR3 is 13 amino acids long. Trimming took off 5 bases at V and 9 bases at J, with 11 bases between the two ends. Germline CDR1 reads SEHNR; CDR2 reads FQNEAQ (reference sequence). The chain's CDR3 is CASSGRGFSPLHF. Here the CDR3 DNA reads TGTGCCAGCAGCGGGCGGGGTTTTTCACCCCTCCACTTT. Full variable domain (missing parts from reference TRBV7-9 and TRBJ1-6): DTGVSQNPRHKITKRGQNVTFRCDPISEHNRLYWYRQTLGQGPEFLTYFQNEAQLEKSRLLSDRFSAERPKGSFSTLEIQRTEQGDSAMYLCASSGRGFSPLHFGNGTRLTVT.

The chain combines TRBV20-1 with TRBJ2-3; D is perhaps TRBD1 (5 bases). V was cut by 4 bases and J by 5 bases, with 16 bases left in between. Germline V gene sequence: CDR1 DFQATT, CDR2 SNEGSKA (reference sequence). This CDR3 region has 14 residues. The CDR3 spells CSAISQGFGDTQYF. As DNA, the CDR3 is TGCAGTGCTATTTCTCAGGGCTTTGGAGATACGCAGTATTTT.

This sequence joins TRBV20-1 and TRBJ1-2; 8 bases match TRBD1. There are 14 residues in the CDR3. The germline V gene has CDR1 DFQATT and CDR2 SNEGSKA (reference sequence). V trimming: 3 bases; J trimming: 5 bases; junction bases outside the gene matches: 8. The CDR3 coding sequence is TGCAGTGCTAGCGGCACAGGGGGTTTTTATGGCTACACCTTC. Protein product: CSASGTGGFYGYTF.

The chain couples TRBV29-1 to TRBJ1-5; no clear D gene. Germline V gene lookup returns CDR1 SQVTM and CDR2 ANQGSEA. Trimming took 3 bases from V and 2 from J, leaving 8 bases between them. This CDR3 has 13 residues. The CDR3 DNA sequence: TGCAGCGTTGACTTGGGCGGCAATCAGCCCCAGCATTTT. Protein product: CSVDLGGNQPQHF.

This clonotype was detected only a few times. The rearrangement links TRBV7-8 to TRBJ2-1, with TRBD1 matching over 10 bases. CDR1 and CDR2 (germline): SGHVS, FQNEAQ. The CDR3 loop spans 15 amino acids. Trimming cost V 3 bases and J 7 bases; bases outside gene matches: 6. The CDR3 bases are TGTGCCAGCAGCTTTGGACAGGGGGTAGTTAATGAGCAGTTCTTC. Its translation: CASSFGQGVVNEQFF.